Following are 9 T cell receptor beta chains from one sample sequenced in a study of blood T cell repertoires in COVID-19 (dated by TCRdb to the early 2020s). Libraries were built with the immunoSEQ multiplex PCR assay. TCRdb carries this immuneACCESS record with in-frame sequences only. Its versions omit some clonotypes, under half of them owing to an unresolved V gene in the studies checked, with the rest unexplained. Here the sample has about 160,000 clones; around 84% occur a single time. The ten biggest clones cover around 19% of the sample. Sequences were obtained from peripheral blood. These receptors were collected from an elderly woman with acute or convalescent COVID-19.

The rearrangement links TRBV29-1 to TRBJ2-1; 16 bases are a match to TRBD2. The CDR3 covers 15 residues. Per germline, CDR1 SQVTM and CDR2 ANQGSEA. J was trimmed by 4 bases and V by 6 bases; bases with no gene match: 3. Here the CDR3 DNA reads TGCAGCGTGGGGACTAGCGGGAGGGCTTACAATGAGCAGTTCTTC. Its translation is CSVGTSGRAYNEQFF.

V gene TRBV2 combines with J gene TRBJ2-1; D is possibly TRBD1 (5 bases). The germline V and J ends were trimmed by 7 bases and 5 bases, with 15 bases remaining between them. The CDR3 covers 14 residues. From germline, CDR1 is SNHLY and CDR2 FYNNEI. The CDR3 DNA is TGTGCCAGCACCGGCAGGGCGATGCACAATGAGCAGTTCTTC. Translation: CASTGRAMHNEQFF.

The V call is TRBV2, the J call TRBJ1-1; perhaps TRBD1 as D (5 bases). The germline V and J ends were trimmed by 3 bases and 6 bases, with 8 bases remaining between them. Germline V CDR1 and CDR2: SNHLY, FYNNEI. This CDR3 region has 12 residues. CDR3 protein: CASSDWGAEAFF. The CDR3 DNA reads as TGTGCCAGCAGTGATTGGGGGGCTGAAGCTTTCTTT. The whole variable domain, remainder taken from reference TRBV2 and TRBJ1-1, is EPEVTQTPSHQVTQMGQEVILRCVPISNHLYFYWYRQILGQKVEFLVSFYNNEISEKSEIFDDQFSVERPDGSNFTLKIRSTKLEDSAMYFCASSDWGAEAFFGQGTRLTVV.

This clone is a singleton in its sample. The genes are TRBV3-1 (or the pseudogene TRBV3-2) and TRBJ2-2, with 8 bases lining up with TRBD1. Germline loops: CDR1 LGHDT, CDR2 YNNKEL (reference sequence). The CDR3 extends over 16 amino acids. V was pared by 0 bases and J by 8 bases, with 8 bases of the junction left unmatched. CDR3 nucleotide sequence: TGTGCCAGCAGCCAAGAGAGGACAGGGCAGGCGGGGGAGCTGTTTTTT. Translating gives CASSQERTGQAGELFF.

This clone appeared a single time. The chain recombines TRBV5-5 with TRBJ1-2; TRBD1 might be the D (6 bases). V was clipped by 2 bases and J by 8 bases, with 13 bases between them. CDR3 length equals 13 residues. Germline V gene sequence: CDR1 SGHKS, CDR2 YYEKEE (reference sequence). The CDR3 nucleotides are TGTGCCAGCAGCTTACTACAGGGTGAAGGCTACACCTTC. It codes for CASSLLQGEGYTF.

This rearrangement joins TRBV7-9 to TRBJ1-4; D is uncertain. V was clipped by 5 bases and J by 0 bases, with 13 bases between them. CDR3 length: 16 residues. Germline-derived CDR1 and CDR2 are SEHNR and FQNEAQ (reference sequence). Here the CDR3 DNA reads TGTGCCAGCAGCCCTCATAGAGGATCAACTAATGAAAAACTGTTTTTT. Amino acids: CASSPHRGSTNEKLFF.

The chain combines TRBV18 with TRBJ2-5; TRBD2 might be the D (5 bases). Germline-derived CDR1 and CDR2 are KGHSH and LQKENI. The length of the CDR3 is 15 residues. Trimming shortened V by 3 bases and J by 2 bases, and 13 bases separated the two germline ends. CDR3 protein: CASSPGVSRQETQYF. The CDR3 region has the DNA TGTGCCAGCTCACCCGGGGTCAGTAGACAAGAGACCCAGTACTTC. The full variable domain, with the rest looked up from reference TRBV18 and TRBJ2-5, is NAGVMQNPRHLVRRRGQEARLRCSPMKGHSHVYWYRQLPEEGLKFMVYLQKENIIDESGMPKERFSAEFPKEGPSILRIQQVVRGDSAAYFCASSPGVSRQETQYFGPGTRLLVL.

J is TRBJ2-1 and V is TRBV19, with D perhaps TRBD2 (5 bases). Germline V gene sequence: CDR1 LNHDA, CDR2 SQIVND (reference sequence). The CDR3 covers 13 residues. Trimming removed 5 bases at V and 9 bases at J, with 14 bases between. The CDR3 region is CASSAHLGSEQFF. The DNA for the CDR3 is TGTGCCAGTAGTGCACACCTAGGGAGTGAGCAGTTCTTC.

This chain uses TRBV19 with TRBJ2-1; D gene uncertain. The V gene's germline CDR1 is LNHDA and CDR2 SQIVND (reference sequence). The CDR3 length is 16 residues. V was trimmed by 9 bases and J by 0 bases, leaving 18 bases between them. CDR3 coding DNA: TGTGCCAGCCAACCGACACGTTTTAGCTCCTACAATGAGCAGTTCTTC. Its translation: CASQPTRFSSYNEQFF. The full variable domain, completed using reference TRBV19 and TRBJ2-1, is DGGITQSPKYLFRKEGQNVTLSCEQNLNHDAMYWYRQDPGQGLRLIYYSQIVNDFQKGDIAEGYSVSREKKESFPLTVTSAQKNPTAFYLCASQPTRFSSYNEQFFGPGTRLTVL.